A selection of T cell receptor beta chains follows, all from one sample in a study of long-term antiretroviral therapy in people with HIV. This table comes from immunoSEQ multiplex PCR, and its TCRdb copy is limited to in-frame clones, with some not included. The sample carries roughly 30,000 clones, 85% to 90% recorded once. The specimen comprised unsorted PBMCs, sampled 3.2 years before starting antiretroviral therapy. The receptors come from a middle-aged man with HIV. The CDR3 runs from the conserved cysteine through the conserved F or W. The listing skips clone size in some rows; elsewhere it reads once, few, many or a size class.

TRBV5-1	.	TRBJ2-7	CASSVRDSYYEQYF
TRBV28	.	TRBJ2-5	CASSSILGARSGETQYF
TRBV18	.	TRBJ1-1	CASSQGANTEAFF
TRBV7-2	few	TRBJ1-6	CASSPQGAGNSPLHF
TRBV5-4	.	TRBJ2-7	CASSWGGYEQYF
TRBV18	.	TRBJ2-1	CASSPSFRNNEQFF
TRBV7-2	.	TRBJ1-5	CARIRDGNSNQPQHF
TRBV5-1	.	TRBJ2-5	CASSPGPERETQYF
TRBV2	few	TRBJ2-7	CASRQGAWSSYEQYF
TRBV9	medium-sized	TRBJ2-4	CASSPSDGLHLAKNIQYF
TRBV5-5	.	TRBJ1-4	CASSLALGQPTTNEKLFF
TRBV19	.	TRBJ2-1	CASSPGGLYNEQFF
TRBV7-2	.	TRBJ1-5	CASSPRGPGGGQPQHF
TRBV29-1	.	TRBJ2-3	CSVDQGARADTQYF
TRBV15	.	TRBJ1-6	CATSSGQKIYNSPLHF
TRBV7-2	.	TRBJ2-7	CASSLRRGGSYEQYF
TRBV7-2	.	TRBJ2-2	CASSWGPTLDTGELFF
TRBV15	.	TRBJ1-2	CATSRDSHAGYTF
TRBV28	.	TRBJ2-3	CASRIAGGSTDTQYF
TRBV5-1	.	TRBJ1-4	CASSVTGPNRATNEKLFF
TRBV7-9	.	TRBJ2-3	CASSETDRDTQYF
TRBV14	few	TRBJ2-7	CASSQTGYEQYF
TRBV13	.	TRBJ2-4	CASSLYPSNQYF
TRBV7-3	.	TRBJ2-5	CASSRTPQETQYF
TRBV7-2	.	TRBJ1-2	CASSLDSARYGYTF
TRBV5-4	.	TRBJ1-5	CASSRDRGLGQPQHF
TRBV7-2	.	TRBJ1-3	CASSSSRGSGNTIYF
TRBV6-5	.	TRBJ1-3	CASSYSAGSSGNTIYF
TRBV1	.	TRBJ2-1	CTSSGVLAGNEQFF
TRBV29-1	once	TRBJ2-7	CSVFFGGTFSHEQYF
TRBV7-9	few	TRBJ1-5	CASSFTARGGQPQHF
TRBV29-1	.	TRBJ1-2	CSVGRGAEGYTF
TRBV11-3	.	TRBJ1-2	CASSLGAPGAGRYGYTF
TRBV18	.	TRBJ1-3	CASSPPSVSGNTIYF
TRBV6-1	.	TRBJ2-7	CASRPAQGLAYEQYF
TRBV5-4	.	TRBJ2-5	CASSLIAGGGETQYF
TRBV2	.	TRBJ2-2	CASTGLAGRTGELFF
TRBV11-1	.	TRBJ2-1	CASSAEESGGEQFF
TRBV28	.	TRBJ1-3	CASSPGSGARGNTIYF
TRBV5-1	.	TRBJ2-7	CASSNGGYF
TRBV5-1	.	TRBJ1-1	CASSPQGQGDTEAFF
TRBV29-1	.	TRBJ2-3	CSFQRDGLNTQYF
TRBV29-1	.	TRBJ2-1	CSGILAEDEQFF
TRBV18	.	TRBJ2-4	CASSPGAKNIQYF
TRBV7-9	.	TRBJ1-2	CASSPYEAGVYGYTF